Presented here are 17 T cell receptor beta chains from one specimen sequenced in a study of blood T cell repertoires in COVID-19. Sequencing used immunoSEQ multiplex PCR; TCRdb keeps in-frame clones, though not all of them. Among some 200,000 clones listed, less than 90% were seen once. Source material: PBMCs or T cells enriched from blood (not recorded which). These receptors all stem from a woman aged 30 to 39 who had recovered from COVID-19.

J is TRBJ2-5 and V is TRBV2, with D possibly matching TRBD1 (6 bases). Per germline, CDR1 SNHLY and CDR2 FYNNEI. Trimming removed 6 bases at V and 1 base at J, with 9 bases between. The CDR3 consists of 13 residues. This chain's CDR3 is CASREDSQETQYF. Here the CDR3 DNA reads TGTGCCAGCAGGGAGGACAGCCAAGAGACCCAGTACTTC.

The CDR3 reads CASSPVASYEQYF. The CDR3 bases are TGTGCCAGCAGCCCCGTGGCCTCCTACGAGCAGTACTTC. V and J are TRBV3-1 (or the pseudogene TRBV3-2) and TRBJ2-7; D is ambiguous. The CDR3 sequence is 13 residues long. The germline CDR1 and CDR2 sequences are LGHDT and YNNKEL (reference sequence). Trimming shortened V by 4 bases and J by 0 bases, and 7 bases separated the two germline ends.

Turning to this clone: Mismatch with germline at one junction end may stem from a read error. This chain connects TRBV7-7 to TRBJ2-1; 7 bases line up with TRBD2. CDR3 length: 20 residues. Germline lookup yields CDR1 SSHAT and CDR2 FNYEAQ (reference sequence). The CDR3, as DNA: TGTGCTAGCAGCTCTACAATACCTAGCGGTGGGGGGATCTCCAACAATGAGCAGTTCTTC. Translating it yields CASSSTIPSGGGISNNEQFF.

V gene TRBV7-9 combines with J gene TRBJ1-1, with a possible D match to TRBD1 (5 bases). In germline, CDR1 is SEHNR, CDR2 FQNEAQ (reference sequence). CDR3 size: 14 residues. The V end lost 3 bases, the J end lost 0 bases, and 8 bases lay between the germline ends. CDR3 sequence (DNA): TGTGCCAGCAGCTTTGACAGAATGAACACTGAAGCTTTCTTT. Encoded protein: CASSFDRMNTEAFF.

The chain has TRBV4-1 and TRBJ2-7; 7 bases are a match to TRBD2. The junction had 6 bases not matched to a gene; V was cut back by 3 bases and J by 1 base. The CDR3 totals 15 residues. The germline V gene encodes CDR1 MGHRA and CDR2 YSYEKL. This CDR3 reads CASSHGEGTSYEQYF. In DNA form, the CDR3 reads TGCGCCAGCAGCCACGGGGAGGGGACGTCCTACGAGCAGTACTTC.

The gene calls are TRBV14 and TRBJ1-2, with D possibly matching TRBD1 (5 bases). The CDR3 is made up of 18 amino acids. Trimming removed 0 bases at V and 1 base at J, with 18 bases between. Looked up from germline, CDR1 is SGHDN and CDR2 is FVKESK. The CDR3 nucleotides read TGTGCCAGCAGCCAAGAGCTTGGGCGGCAGGGCCGTAACTATGGCTACACCTTC. Translation: CASSQELGRQGRNYGYTF.

This rearrangement joins TRBV7-8 to TRBJ1-3; no reliable D call. The germline V gene encodes CDR1 SGHVS and CDR2 FQNEAQ. With 0 bases removed from V and 0 bases from J, the gap between germline ends came to 6 bases. CDR3 length: 15 residues. This chain's CDR3 is CASSLALSSGNTIYF. CDR3 DNA sequence: TGTGCCAGCAGCTTAGCTTTGAGCTCTGGAAACACCATATATTTT.

The chain links TRBV7-8 to TRBJ1-6; 10 bases align to TRBD1. This CDR3 contains 15 residues. Germline V gene data show CDR1 as SGHVS and CDR2 as FQNEAQ. J gave up 8 bases and V 5 bases, and 6 bases lay outside the gene matches. CDR3 loop: CASSTTGTGDSPLHF. Here the CDR3 DNA reads TGTGCCAGCAGCACAACCGGGACAGGGGATTCACCCCTCCACTTT.

The chain combines TRBV7-9 with TRBJ2-3; 7 bases map to TRBD2. Trimming removed 6 bases from V and 2 bases from J; junction bases left unmatched: 17. The CDR3 has 18 amino acids. Germline CDR1 SEHNR, CDR2 FQNEAQ (reference sequence). This CDR3 reads CASRAFTYSGTTTDTQYF. The CDR3 region has the DNA TGTGCCAGCAGAGCTTTCACCTATTCCGGGACTACCACAGATACGCAGTATTTT.

J is TRBJ1-5 and V is TRBV10-2; D might be TRBD1 (6 bases). V gave up 5 bases and J gave up 1 base, with 9 bases separating them. This CDR3 has 14 residues. The germline V gene has CDR1 WSHSY and CDR2 SAAADI. CDR3 nucleotide sequence: TGCGCCAGCAGTCAACAGGGAAGCAATCAGCCCCAGCATTTT. Amino acids: CASSQQGSNQPQHF.

The gene calls are TRBV5-1 and TRBJ2-2; maybe TRBD2 (6 bases). Trimming left V 7 bases short and J 2 bases short, with 18 bases between. CDR1 and CDR2 (germline): SGHRS, YFSETQ. The CDR3 contains 16 residues. The CDR3 DNA reads as TGCGCCAGCTCCGCTTTTTTTAGCGGAAACACCGGGGAGCTGTTTTTT. It translates to CASSAFFSGNTGELFF.

V usage is TRBV4-3 and J usage is TRBJ1-2; 9 positions match TRBD1. The length of the CDR3 is 16 residues. V shed 0 bases and J 4 bases; nucleotides not matched to a gene: 6. In germline, CDR1 is LGHNA, CDR2 YSLEER. The CDR3 DNA sequence: TGCGCCAGCAGCCAAGATTGGACAGGGGATAGCTATGGCTACACCTTC. It encodes CASSQDWTGDSYGYTF.

V usage is TRBV15 and J usage is TRBJ1-1; tentatively, D is TRBD1 (5 bases). The CDR3 runs 15 residues. The V gene lost 8 bases and the J gene lost 0 bases, with 16 bases spanning the gap. CDR1 and CDR2 from the germline V gene are LNHNV and YYDKDF (reference sequence). The CDR3 loop reads CATGRGWGMNTEAFF. The CDR3 bases are TGTGCCACCGGAAGGGGCTGGGGTATGAACACTGAAGCTTTCTTT.

CDR3: CASSVGGAYEQYF. The CDR3 DNA follows: TGTGCCAGCAGTGTAGGGGGTGCCTACGAGCAGTACTTC. This chain uses TRBV2 with TRBJ2-7, with D tentatively TRBD1 (6 bases). CDR1 and CDR2 (germline): SNHLY, FYNNEI. The ends were cut back, 4 bases at V and 2 bases at J, with 9 bases in the middle. This CDR3 is 13 amino acids long.

The chain uses TRBV6-2 or TRBV6-3 and TRBJ2-7; TRBD2 aligns across 13 bases. This CDR3 contains 16 residues. Per the germline V gene, CDR1 is MNHEY and CDR2 is SVGEGT. Trimming removed 2 bases from V and 3 bases from J; junction bases left unmatched: 4. The CDR3 here is CASSYVWTSGGYEQYF. The CDR3 nucleotides are TGTGCCAGCAGTTACGTTTGGACTAGCGGGGGCTACGAGCAGTACTTC.

This clone was seen only a few times. The chain has TRBV6-5 and TRBJ2-2; D unresolved. CDR1 and CDR2 from the germline V gene are MNHEY and SVGAGI. V dropped 0 bases and J dropped 7 bases, with 9 bases sitting between them. The CDR3 spans 14 residues. Here the CDR3 DNA reads TGTGCCAGCAGTTACTCAGTAGCCGGCGGGGAGCTGTTTTTT. Its translation: CASSYSVAGGELFF.

The chain couples TRBV5-6 to TRBJ2-5, with 8 bases fitting TRBD1. CDR3 size: 14 residues. Germline assignment: CDR1 SGHDT and CDR2 YYEEEE. Trimming cost V 3 bases and J 3 bases; bases outside gene matches: 4. The CDR3 loop is CASSYRGSKETQYF. The CDR3 nucleotides read TGTGCCAGCAGCTACAGGGGGTCCAAAGAGACCCAGTACTTC.